Reported below is one TCR beta chain. Its antigen is still unknown. The data stem from a study of CD8 T cells in ankylosing spondylitis. The CDR3 runs to 15 residues. Germline CDR1 and CDR2: MNHEY and SVGAGI. V was clipped by 4 bases and J by 3 bases, with 15 bases between them. Construction of TCR beta libraries was performed using quantitative 5'-RACE with molecular barcodes. TCRdb itself ran the 5' RACE reads through MiXCR, one entry per CDR3 protein. The table shows approximately 400,000 distinct CDR3 sequences, with roughly a sixth occurring only once. Whole-study findings and limits: Significant enrichment of disease-linked clones was reported in matched ankylosing spondylitis synovial fluid. Earlier work had already found some motif variants in reactive arthritis synovial fluid and blood. The study identified a TCR beta motif of seven or eight highly homologous variants that appeared characteristic of ankylosing spondylitis blood.

Sequencing was carried out using blood, either unsorted or a sorted T cell fraction (not recorded which). The receptor was derived from a male donor with ankylosing spondylitis. The chain recombines TRBV6-5 with TRBJ1-2, with no clear D. CDR3 sequence: CASSSPWRSDYGYTF. CDR3 DNA: TGTGCCAGCAGTTCTCCTTGGAGGTCAGACTATGGCTACACCTTC.